These 18 T cell receptor beta chains were sequenced from one sample in a study of T cell responses to AZD1222 COVID-19 vaccine. TCRdb keeps only in-frame clones here, not all; method: immunoSEQ multiplex PCR. The table lists about 88,000 clones, roughly 94% of them singletons, with less than 6.5% in the top ten. The source material was peripheral blood, sampled on day 0 of AZD1222 vaccination. These receptors came from an adult in good health.

The chain has TRBV5-1 and TRBJ2-7, with 7 bases fitting TRBD1. This CDR3 is built from 11 residues. CDR1 and CDR2 from the germline V gene are SGHRS and YFSETQ. V lost 5 bases, J lost 6 bases, and 2 bases stayed unmatched. The CDR3 loop reads CASRKGAEQYF. The CDR3 DNA reads as TGCGCCAGCAGGAAGGGGGCCGAGCAGTACTTC.

This chain joins TRBV28 and TRBJ2-7; the D gene could be TRBD1 or TRBD2 (5 bases each). This CDR3 spans 15 amino acids. CDR1 is MDHEN, CDR2 SYDVKM, per germline. Trimming removed 6 bases from V and 0 bases from J, with 15 bases in between. The CDR3 DNA is TGTGCCAGCAGAAACCCCGGGACGGCCTCCTACGAGCAGTACTTC. This sequence encodes CASRNPGTASYEQYF.

J is TRBJ1-4 and V is TRBV20-1, with D uncertain. Germline lookup yields CDR1 DFQATT and CDR2 SNEGSKA (reference sequence). CDR3 size: 11 residues. V dropped 1 base and J dropped 5 bases, with 2 bases sitting between them. The CDR3 DNA sequence: TGCAGTGCTAGAGTCAATGAAAAACTGTTTTTT. Protein sequence: CSARVNEKLFF.

The chain combines TRBV7-2 with TRBJ2-7; 9 nucleotides agree with TRBD1. V dropped 4 bases and J dropped 2; count of bases not matched to a gene: 9. CDR3 size: 16 residues. CDR1 is SGHTA, CDR2 FQGNSA, per germline. The CDR3 loop reads CASSYSPGQGAYEQYF. CDR3 DNA: TGTGCCAGCAGCTATTCTCCGGGACAGGGCGCCTACGAGCAGTACTTC.

The V gene is TRBV12-5, the J gene TRBJ2-1; the D gene is possibly TRBD1 (6 bases). V lost 3 bases, J lost 4 bases, and 19 bases lay in between. Germline V gene data show CDR1 as LGHNT and CDR2 as FRNRAP. The CDR3 loop spans 17 amino acids. CDR3 protein: CASGFGLEQRGYNEQFF. The CDR3 nucleotides are TGTGCTAGTGGTTTCGGTCTAGAGCAAAGGGGGTACAATGAGCAGTTCTTC.

This clone came up a few times. The V call is TRBV7-3, the J call TRBJ2-1; 9 bases map to TRBD2. The CDR3 covers 15 residues. Germline CDR1 is SGHTA and CDR2 is FQGTGA. J lost 4 bases, V lost 5 bases, and 6 bases had no gene match. The CDR3 DNA is TGTGCCAGCAGCCCTGGGACTAGCAGATACAATGAGCAGTTCTTC. This translates into CASSPGTSRYNEQFF.

The chain uses TRBV6-5 and TRBJ2-1; the D gene could be TRBD1 or TRBD2 (5 bases each). Germline CDR1 is MNHEY and CDR2 is SVGAGI. Trimming left V 2 bases short and J 3 bases short, with 5 bases between. The CDR3 sequence is 13 residues long. This CDR3 reads CASSYGGYNEQFF. CDR3 DNA sequence: TGTGCCAGCAGTTACGGGGGCTACAATGAGCAGTTCTTC.

V gene TRBV24-1 combines with J gene TRBJ2-2; D unresolved. V was cut by 6 bases and J by 4 bases, with 11 bases left in between. CDR1 and CDR2 from the germline V gene are KGHDR and SFDVKD. The CDR3 is 14 amino acids. CDR3 nucleotides: TGTGCCACCAGTCTGGCATCAACCACCGGGGAGCTGTTTTTT. Amino acids: CATSLASTTGELFF.

This clone was observed a single time. The chain carries TRBV13 and TRBJ1-6, with D unclear. The CDR3 has 21 amino acids. Between the trimmed V and J ends, which lost 0 bases and 0 bases, there was a span of 21 bases. Germline V lookup: CDR1 PRHDT, CDR2 FYEKMQ (reference sequence). The CDR3 DNA is TGTGCCAGCAGCTTAGGACCCTCTCGGGAAGGTTTAAGCTCCTATAATTCACCCCTCCACTTT. Translation gives CASSLGPSREGLSSYNSPLHF.

This chain uses TRBV6-2 or TRBV6-3 with TRBJ2-3, with D perhaps matching TRBD2 (5 bases). Per germline, CDR1 MNHEY and CDR2 SVGEGT. The CDR3 consists of 16 residues. Trimming shortened V by 0 bases and J by 2 bases, and 12 bases separated the two germline ends. In nucleotides, the CDR3 is TGTGCCAGCAGTTACTCTTCGGGGTCCTACACAGATACGCAGTATTTT. Translation: CASSYSSGSYTDTQYF.

This clone was seen a single time. The chain couples TRBV10-2 to TRBJ2-3; 8 nucleotides match TRBD1. Trimming at V came to 4 bases and at J to 4 bases, leaving 7 bases not matched to a gene. Germline-derived CDR1 and CDR2 are WSHSY and SAAADI. This CDR3 has 15 amino acids. The CDR3 region has the DNA TGCGCCAGCAGTGTACCGACAGGGGCTTCAGATACGCAGTATTTT. It is translated as CASSVPTGASDTQYF.

This clone was seen only once. The chain uses TRBV18 and TRBJ1-3, with 7 nucleotides matching TRBD1. The V segment lost 3 bases and the J segment 3 bases; nucleotides outside the gene matches: 8. CDR1 is KGHSH and CDR2 is LQKENI in the germline V gene. CDR3 length equals 16 residues. The CDR3 nucleotides read TGTGCCAGCTCACCTTTCCGGGACAGCAATGGAAACACCATATATTTT. Translating gives CASSPFRDSNGNTIYF.

V usage is TRBV5-1 and J usage is TRBJ2-3, with D perhaps TRBD2 (5 bases). The germline V and J ends were trimmed by 7 bases and 1 base, with 13 bases remaining between them. CDR1 and CDR2 (germline): SGHRS, YFSETQ. The CDR3 length is 14 residues. CDR3 bases: TGCGCCAGCGGCCAGGAGAGGGGCACAGATACGCAGTATTTT. Translated: CASGQERGTDTQYF.

The chain carries TRBV11-2 and TRBJ2-3; 9 bases match TRBD2. Unmatched junction bases numbered 3, after V lost 5 bases and J lost 0 bases. CDR3 length: 15 residues. Germline assignment: CDR1 SGHAT and CDR2 FQNNGV. CDR3 nucleotide sequence: TGTGCCAGCAGCCATAGCGGGAGAAGCACAGATACGCAGTATTTT. It specifies CASSHSGRSTDTQYF. Complete variable domain (other parts from reference TRBV11-2 and TRBJ2-3): EAGVAQSPRYKIIEKRQSVAFWCNPISGHATLYWYQQILGQGPKLLIQFQNNGVVDDSQLPKDRFSAERLKGVDSTLKIQPAKLEDSAVYLCASSHSGRSTDTQYFGPGTRLTVL.

The chain uses TRBV11-2 and TRBJ2-7; 8 bases fit TRBD1. The ends lost 5 bases at V and 3 bases at J; junction bases unmatched: 12. The length of the CDR3 is 16 residues. From germline, CDR1 is SGHAT and CDR2 FQNNGV. The chain's CDR3 is CASSHGGTGQNYEQYF. CDR3 sequence (DNA): TGTGCCAGCAGCCACGGTGGGACAGGACAAAACTACGAGCAGTACTTC.

The chain couples TRBV6-5 to TRBJ2-1, with TRBD2 matching over 9 bases. V lost 2 bases and J lost 7; bases outside the gene matches: 6. This CDR3 is built from 15 residues. Germline CDR1 is MNHEY and CDR2 is SVGAGI. The CDR3 is CASSYGAGGWNEQFF. CDR3 DNA: TGTGCCAGCAGTTACGGTGCGGGAGGGTGGAATGAGCAGTTCTTC.

V and J are TRBV6-5 and TRBJ2-1; TRBD2 matches 8 bases. Per germline, CDR1 MNHEY and CDR2 SVGAGI. The CDR3 covers 15 residues. The J segment lost 2 bases and the V segment lost 8 bases, leaving 8 bases of the junction unmatched. The DNA for the CDR3 is TGTGCCAGCCCGGGGGGGGACGGGACCTACAATGAGCAGTTCTTC. Its protein product is CASPGGDGTYNEQFF.

V gene TRBV28 combines with J gene TRBJ2-1; 7 bases are a match to TRBD2. There are 13 residues in the CDR3. V shed 5 bases and J 2 bases; nucleotides not matched to a gene: 0. Per germline, CDR1 MDHEN and CDR2 SYDVKM. As DNA, the CDR3 is TGTGCCAGCAGTAGCGGGGCCTACAATGAGCAGTTCTTC. Its protein is CASSSGAYNEQFF.